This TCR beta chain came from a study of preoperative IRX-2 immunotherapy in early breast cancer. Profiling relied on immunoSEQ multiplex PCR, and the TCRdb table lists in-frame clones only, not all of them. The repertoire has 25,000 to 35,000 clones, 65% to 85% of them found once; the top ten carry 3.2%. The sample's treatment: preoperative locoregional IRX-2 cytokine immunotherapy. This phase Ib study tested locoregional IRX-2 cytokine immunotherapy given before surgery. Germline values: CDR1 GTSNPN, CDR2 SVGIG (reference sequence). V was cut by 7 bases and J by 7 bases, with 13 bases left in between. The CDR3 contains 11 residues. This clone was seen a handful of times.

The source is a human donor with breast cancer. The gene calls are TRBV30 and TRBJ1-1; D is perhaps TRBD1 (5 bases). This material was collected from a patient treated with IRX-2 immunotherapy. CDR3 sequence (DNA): TGTGCCTATAACGAAGGGGATGAAGCTTTCTTT. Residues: CAYNEGDEAFF.